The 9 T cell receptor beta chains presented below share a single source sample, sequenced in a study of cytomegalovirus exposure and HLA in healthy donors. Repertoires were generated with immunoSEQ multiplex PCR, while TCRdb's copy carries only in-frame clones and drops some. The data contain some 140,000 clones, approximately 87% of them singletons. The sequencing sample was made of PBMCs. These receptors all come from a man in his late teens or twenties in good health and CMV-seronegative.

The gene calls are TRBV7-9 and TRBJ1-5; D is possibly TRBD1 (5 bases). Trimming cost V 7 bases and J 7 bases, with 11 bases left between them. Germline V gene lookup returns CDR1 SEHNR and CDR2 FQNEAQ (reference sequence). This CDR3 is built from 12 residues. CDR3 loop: CASTRGMQPQHF. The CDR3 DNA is TGTGCCAGCACCCGGGGGATGCAGCCCCAGCATTTT.

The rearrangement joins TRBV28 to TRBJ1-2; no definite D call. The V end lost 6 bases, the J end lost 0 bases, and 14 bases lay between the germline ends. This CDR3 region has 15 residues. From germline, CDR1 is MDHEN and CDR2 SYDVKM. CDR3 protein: CASSPEAYTNYGYTF. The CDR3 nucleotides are TGTGCCAGCAGCCCGGAGGCCTACACTAACTATGGCTACACCTTC.

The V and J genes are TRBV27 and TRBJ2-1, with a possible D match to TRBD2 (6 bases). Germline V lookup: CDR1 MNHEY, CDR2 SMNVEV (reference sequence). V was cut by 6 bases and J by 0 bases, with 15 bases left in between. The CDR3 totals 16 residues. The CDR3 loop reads CASSPSGRSSYNEQFF. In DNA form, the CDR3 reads TGTGCCAGCAGCCCTTCGGGGAGGAGCTCCTACAATGAGCAGTTCTTC.

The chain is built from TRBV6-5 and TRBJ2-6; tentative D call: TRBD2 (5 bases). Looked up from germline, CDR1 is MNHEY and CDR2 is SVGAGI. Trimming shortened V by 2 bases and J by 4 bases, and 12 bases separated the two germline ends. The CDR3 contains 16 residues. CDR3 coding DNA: TGTGCCAGCAGTTACGGGCCGGGAAGAGGGGCCAACGTCCTGACTTTC. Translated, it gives CASSYGPGRGANVLTF.

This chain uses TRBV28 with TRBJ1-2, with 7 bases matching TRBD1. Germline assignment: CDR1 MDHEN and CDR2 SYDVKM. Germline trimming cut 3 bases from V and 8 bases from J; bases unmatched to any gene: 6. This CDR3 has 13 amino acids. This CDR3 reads CASSFRGGRGYTF. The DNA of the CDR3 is TGTGCCAGCAGTTTTAGAGGGGGCAGAGGCTACACCTTC.

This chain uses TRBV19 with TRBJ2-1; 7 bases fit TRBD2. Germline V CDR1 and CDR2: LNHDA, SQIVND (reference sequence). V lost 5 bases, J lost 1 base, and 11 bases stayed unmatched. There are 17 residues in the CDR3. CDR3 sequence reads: CASSPGSLAASYNEQFF. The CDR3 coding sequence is TGTGCCAGTAGTCCGGGAAGTCTAGCGGCGTCCTACAATGAGCAGTTCTTC.

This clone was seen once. The chain's CDR3 is CASSSGQGGDTQYF. DNA for the CDR3: TGCGCCAGCAGCTCTGGACAGGGGGGAGATACGCAGTATTTT. V gene TRBV5-1 combines with J gene TRBJ2-3; 10 bases align to TRBD1. Germline trimming cut 3 bases from V and 5 bases from J; bases unmatched to any gene: 3. Germline CDR1 reads SGHRS; CDR2 reads YFSETQ. CDR3 length: 14 amino acids.

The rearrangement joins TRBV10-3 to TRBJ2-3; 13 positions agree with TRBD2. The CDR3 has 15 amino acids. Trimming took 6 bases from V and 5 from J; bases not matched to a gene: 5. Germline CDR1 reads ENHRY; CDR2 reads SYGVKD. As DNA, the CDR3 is TGTGCCATCAGCGGACTAGCGGGAGCACAAGATACGCAGTATTTT. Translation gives CAISGLAGAQDTQYF.

CDR3 nucleotide sequence: TGTGCCAGCAGTTTGTTACTCTTCAGGGACAGGGCTCTTCGGGAGACCCAGTACTTC. Protein product: CASSLLLFRDRALRETQYF. The chain combines TRBV7-8 with TRBJ2-5; 9 bases line up with TRBD1. After removal of 6 bases from V and 5 bases from J, the junction contained 22 bases not matched to a gene. This CDR3 region has 19 residues. Germline CDR1 is SGHVS and CDR2 is FQNEAQ.